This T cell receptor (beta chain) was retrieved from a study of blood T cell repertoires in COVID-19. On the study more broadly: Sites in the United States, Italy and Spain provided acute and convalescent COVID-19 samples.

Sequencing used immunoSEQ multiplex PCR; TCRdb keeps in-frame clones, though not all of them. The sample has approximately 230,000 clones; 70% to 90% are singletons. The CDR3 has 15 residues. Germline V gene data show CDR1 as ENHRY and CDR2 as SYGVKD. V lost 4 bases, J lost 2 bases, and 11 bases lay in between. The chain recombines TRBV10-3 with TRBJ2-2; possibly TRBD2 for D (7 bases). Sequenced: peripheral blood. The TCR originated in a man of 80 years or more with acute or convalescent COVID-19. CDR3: CAISVGGPNTGELFF. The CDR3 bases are TGTGCCATCAGTGTGGGGGGGCCTAACACCGGGGAGCTGTTTTTT.